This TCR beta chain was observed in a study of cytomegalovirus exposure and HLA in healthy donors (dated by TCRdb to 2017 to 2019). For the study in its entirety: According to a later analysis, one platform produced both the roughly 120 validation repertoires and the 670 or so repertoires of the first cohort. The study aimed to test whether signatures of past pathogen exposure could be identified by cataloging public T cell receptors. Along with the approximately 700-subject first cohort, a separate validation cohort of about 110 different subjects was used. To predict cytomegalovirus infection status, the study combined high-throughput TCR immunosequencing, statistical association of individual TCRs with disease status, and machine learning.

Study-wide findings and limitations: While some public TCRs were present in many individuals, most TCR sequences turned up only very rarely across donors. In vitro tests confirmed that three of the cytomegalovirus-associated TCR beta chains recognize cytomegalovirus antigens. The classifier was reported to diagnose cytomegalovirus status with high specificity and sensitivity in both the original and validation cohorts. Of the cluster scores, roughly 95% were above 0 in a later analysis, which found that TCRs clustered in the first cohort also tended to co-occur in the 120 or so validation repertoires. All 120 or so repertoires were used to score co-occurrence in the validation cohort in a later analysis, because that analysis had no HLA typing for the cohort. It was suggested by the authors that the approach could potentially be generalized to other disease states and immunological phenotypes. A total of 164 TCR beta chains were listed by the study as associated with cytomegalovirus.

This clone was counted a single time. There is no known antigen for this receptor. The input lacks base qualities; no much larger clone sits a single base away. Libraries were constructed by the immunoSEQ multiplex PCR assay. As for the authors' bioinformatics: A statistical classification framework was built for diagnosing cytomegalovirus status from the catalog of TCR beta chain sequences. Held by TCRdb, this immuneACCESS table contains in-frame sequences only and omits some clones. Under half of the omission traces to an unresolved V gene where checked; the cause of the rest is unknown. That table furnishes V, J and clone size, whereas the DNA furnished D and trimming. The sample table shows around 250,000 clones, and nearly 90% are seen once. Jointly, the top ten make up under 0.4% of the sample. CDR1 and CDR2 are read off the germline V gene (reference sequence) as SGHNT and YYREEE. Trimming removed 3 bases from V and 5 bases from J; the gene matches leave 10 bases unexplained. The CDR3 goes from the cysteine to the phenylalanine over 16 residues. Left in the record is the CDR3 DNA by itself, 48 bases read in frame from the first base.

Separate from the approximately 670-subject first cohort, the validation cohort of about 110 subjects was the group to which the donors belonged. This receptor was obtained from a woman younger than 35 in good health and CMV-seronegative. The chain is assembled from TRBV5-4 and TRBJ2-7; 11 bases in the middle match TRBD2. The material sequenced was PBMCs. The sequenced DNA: TGTGCCAGCAGCTCTATTAGCGGGGGGGCCGGGAACGAGCAGTACTTC. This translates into CASSSISGGAGNEQYF. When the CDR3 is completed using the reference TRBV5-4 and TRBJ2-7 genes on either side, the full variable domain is ETGVTQSPTHLIKTRGQQVTLRCSSQSGHNTVSWYQQALGQGPQFIFQYYREEENGRGNFPPRFSGLQFPNYSSELNVNALELDDSALYLCASSSISGGAGNEQYFGPGTRLTVT.